Below, 7 T cell receptor beta chains from the same sample are listed, as sequenced in a study of T cells after yellow fever vaccination. Each CDR3 protein is one row after TCRdb ran MiXCR on the 5' RACE reads. The repertoire holds 300,000 to 400,000 distinct CDR3 sequences, with approximately 6% as singletons. The specimen comprised PBMCs, sampled 5 days after the yellow fever booster vaccination. The receptors come from a man under 40 who received the YFV17D yellow fever vaccine.

This chain joins TRBV20-1 and TRBJ2-2; D remains ambiguous. Germline lookup yields CDR1 DFQATT and CDR2 SNEGSKA (reference sequence). The V end lost 3 bases, the J end lost 3 bases, and 8 bases lay between the germline ends. The CDR3 is made up of 13 amino acids. The CDR3 sequence is CSASSVHTGELFF. The DNA of the CDR3 is TGCAGTGCTAGTTCAGTGCACACCGGGGAGCTGTTTTTT.

This clonotype was counted many times. V usage is TRBV12-3 or TRBV12-4 and J usage is TRBJ2-1, with 10 bases fitting TRBD2. With 6 bases clipped from V and 9 bases from J, the junction kept 17 bases outside the gene matches. The CDR3 loop spans 17 amino acids. CDR3 amino acids: CASRLRGTSGIGGEQFF. CDR3 nucleotide sequence: TGTGCCAGCAGGCTCAGAGGAACTAGCGGGATAGGTGGTGAGCAGTTCTTC.

This clonotype was found a few times. This chain links TRBV5-8 with TRBJ2-7, with D possibly TRBD2 on 6 matching bases. This CDR3 has 17 residues. V lost 1 base, J lost 0 bases, and 17 bases lay in between. Per germline, CDR1 SGHTS and CDR2 YDEGEE. CDR3 in DNA: TGTGCCAGCAGCTTGTCAGCCCTGGCGGGAAGCTCCTACGAGCAGTACTTC. This codes for CASSLSALAGSSYEQYF.

This clonotype was recorded at least ten times. This chain links TRBV12-3 or TRBV12-4 with TRBJ2-2; D is unresolved. Trimming removed 3 bases at V and 1 base at J, with 6 bases between. This CDR3 contains 14 residues. The CDR3 DNA sequence: TGTGCCAGCAGTTTCGGCGGGAACACCGGGGAGCTGTTTTTT. This encodes CASSFGGNTGELFF.

The chain is built from TRBV12-3 or TRBV12-4 and TRBJ2-7; D is perhaps TRBD2 (7 bases). This CDR3 spans 14 amino acids. Deletions cut 6 bases from V and 2 bases from J, with 14 bases between. The CDR3 DNA is TGTGCCAGCAGACAAAGCGGGACAACCTACGAGCAGTACTTC. Protein: CASRQSGTTYEQYF.

Concerning this clonotype: An end of the junction differs from the germline gene, which may be a read error. The V and J genes are TRBV5-4 and TRBJ2-5; 8 positions match TRBD1. The CDR3 covers 17 residues. Germline assignment: CDR1 SGHNT and CDR2 YYREEE (reference sequence). CDR3 nucleotide sequence: TGTACCAGCAGCCCTCAAATTGGACGGACAGGGCTTGAGACCCAGTACTTC. It yields the protein CTSSPQIGRTGLETQYF.

Here the CDR3 DNA reads TGTGCCAGCAGCTCATCCAGAGGGAGGGCCTCTGGGGGGGAGCTGTTTTTT. Translated: CASSSSRGRASGGELFF. This rearrangement joins TRBV11-2 to TRBJ2-2; TRBD2 agrees at 7 bases. The length of the CDR3 is 17 residues. CDR1 and CDR2 (germline): SGHAT, FQNNGV. Trimming removed 4 bases from V and 8 bases from J; junction bases left unmatched: 16.